This TCR beta chain emerged from a study of blood T cell repertoires in COVID-19. Turning to the study itself: Samples of COVID-19 (acute and convalescent) were obtained from the United States, Italy and Spain. PBMCs, B-cell-depleted T cells, or T cells provided the cDNA or gDNA that made up the material.

Repertoires were generated with immunoSEQ multiplex PCR, while TCRdb's copy carries only in-frame clones and drops some. The sample has around 250,000 clones; around nine tenths are singletons. This CDR3 has 13 residues. Germline V gives CDR1 GTSNPN, CDR2 SVGIG (reference sequence). V shed 5 bases and J shed 7 bases, with 12 bases lying between them. This clone was detected only once. This TCR was recovered from a man aged 35 to 55 with active or convalescent COVID-19. This chain connects TRBV30 to TRBJ1-6; D ambiguous. The material sequenced was peripheral blood. CDR3 in DNA: TGTGCCTGGGCGGAGGAGGCGAATTCACCCCTCCACTTT. This encodes CAWAEEANSPLHF.